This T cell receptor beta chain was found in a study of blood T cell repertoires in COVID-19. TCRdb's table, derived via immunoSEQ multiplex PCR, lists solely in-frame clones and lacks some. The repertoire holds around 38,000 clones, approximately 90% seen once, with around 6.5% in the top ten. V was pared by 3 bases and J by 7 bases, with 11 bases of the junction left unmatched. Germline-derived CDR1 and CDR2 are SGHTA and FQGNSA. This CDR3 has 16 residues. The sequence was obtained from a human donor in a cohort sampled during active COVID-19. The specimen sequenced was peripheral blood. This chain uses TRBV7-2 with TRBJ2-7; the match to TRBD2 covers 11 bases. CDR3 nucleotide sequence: TGTGCCAGCAGCTTGTCATTTAGCGGGGGGGTTTGGGAGCAGTACTTC. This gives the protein CASSLSFSGGVWEQYF.